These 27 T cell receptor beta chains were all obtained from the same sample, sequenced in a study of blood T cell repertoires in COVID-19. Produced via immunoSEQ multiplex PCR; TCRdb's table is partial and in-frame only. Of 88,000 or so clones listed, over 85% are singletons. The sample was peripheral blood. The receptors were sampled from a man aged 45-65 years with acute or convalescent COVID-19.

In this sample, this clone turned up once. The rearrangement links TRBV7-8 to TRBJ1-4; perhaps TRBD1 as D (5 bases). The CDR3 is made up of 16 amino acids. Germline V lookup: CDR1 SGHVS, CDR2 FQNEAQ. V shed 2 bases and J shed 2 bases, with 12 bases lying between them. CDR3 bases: TGTGCCAGCAGCTTAAAAAGGGGCACTACTAATGAAAAACTGTTTTTT. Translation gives CASSLKRGTTNEKLFF.

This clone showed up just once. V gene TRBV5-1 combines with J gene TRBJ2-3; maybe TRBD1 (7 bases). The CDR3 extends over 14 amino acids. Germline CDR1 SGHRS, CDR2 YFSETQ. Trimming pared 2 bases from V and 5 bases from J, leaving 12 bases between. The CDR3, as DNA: TGCGCCAGCAGCTTACAGGGGAGGCAAGATACGCAGTATTTT. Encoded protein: CASSLQGRQDTQYF.

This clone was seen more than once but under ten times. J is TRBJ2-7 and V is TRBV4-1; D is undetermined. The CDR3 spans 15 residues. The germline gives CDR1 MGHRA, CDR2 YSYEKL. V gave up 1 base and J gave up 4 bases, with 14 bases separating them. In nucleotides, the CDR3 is TGCGCCAGCAGCCAAGTGGGCCAGGTCGGTTACGAGCAGTACTTC. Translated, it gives CASSQVGQVGYEQYF.

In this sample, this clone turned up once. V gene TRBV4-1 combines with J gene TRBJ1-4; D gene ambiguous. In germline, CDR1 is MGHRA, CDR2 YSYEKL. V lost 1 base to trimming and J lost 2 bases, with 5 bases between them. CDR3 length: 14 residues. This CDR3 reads CASSQATTNEKLFF. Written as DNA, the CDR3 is TGCGCCAGCAGCCAAGCTACCACTAATGAAAAACTGTTTTTT.

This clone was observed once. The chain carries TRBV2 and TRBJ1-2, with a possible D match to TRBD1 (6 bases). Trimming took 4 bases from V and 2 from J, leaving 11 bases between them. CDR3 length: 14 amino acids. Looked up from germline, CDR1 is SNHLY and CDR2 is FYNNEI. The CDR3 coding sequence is TGTGCCAGCAGTGTTGCAGGGGAGAACTATGGCTACACCTTC. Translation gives CASSVAGENYGYTF.

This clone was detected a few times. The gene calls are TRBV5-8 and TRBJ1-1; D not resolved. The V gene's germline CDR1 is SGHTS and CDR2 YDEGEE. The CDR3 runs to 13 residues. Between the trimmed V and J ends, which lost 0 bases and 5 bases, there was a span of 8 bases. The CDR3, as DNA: TGTGCCAGCAGCTTGGGCCCAGGAACTGAAGCTTTCTTT. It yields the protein CASSLGPGTEAFF.

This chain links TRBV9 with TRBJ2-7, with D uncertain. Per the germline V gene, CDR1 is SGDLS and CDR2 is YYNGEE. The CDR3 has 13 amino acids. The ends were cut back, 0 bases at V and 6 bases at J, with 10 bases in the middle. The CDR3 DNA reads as TGTGCCAGCAGCGTAGTACCACTCCGCGAGCAGTACTTC. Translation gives CASSVVPLREQYF.

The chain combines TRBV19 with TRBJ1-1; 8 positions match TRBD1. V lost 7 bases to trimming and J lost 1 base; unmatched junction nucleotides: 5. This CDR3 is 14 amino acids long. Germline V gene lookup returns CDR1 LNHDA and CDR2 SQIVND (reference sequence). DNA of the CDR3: TGTGCCAGTACCAATCAGGGGGCGAACACTGAAGCTTTCTTT. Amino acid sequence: CASTNQGANTEAFF.

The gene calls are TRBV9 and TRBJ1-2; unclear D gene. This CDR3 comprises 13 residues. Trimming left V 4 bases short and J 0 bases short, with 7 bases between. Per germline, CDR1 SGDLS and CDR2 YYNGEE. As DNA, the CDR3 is TGTGCCAGCAGCCTGACAACTAACTATGGCTACACCTTC. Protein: CASSLTTNYGYTF.

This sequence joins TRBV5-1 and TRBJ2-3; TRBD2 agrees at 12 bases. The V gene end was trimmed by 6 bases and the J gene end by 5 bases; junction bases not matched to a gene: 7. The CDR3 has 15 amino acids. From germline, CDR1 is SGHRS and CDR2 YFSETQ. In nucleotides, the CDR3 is TGCGCCAGCACCCTGACTAGCGGGGGTAGAGATACGCAGTATTTT. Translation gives CASTLTSGGRDTQYF.

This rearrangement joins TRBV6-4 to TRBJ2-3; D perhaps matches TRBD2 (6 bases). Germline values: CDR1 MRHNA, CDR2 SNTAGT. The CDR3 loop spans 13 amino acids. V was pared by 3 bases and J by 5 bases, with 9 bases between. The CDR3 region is CASSEKEGDTQYF. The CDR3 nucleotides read TGTGCCAGCAGTGAGAAGGAGGGAGATACGCAGTATTTT.

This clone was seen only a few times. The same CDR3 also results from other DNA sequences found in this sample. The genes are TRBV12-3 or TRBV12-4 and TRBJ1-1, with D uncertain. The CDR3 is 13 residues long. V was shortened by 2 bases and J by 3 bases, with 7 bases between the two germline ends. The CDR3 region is CASSLYRDTEAFF. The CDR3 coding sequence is TGTGCCAGCAGTTTATACCGGGACACTGAAGCTTTCTTT.

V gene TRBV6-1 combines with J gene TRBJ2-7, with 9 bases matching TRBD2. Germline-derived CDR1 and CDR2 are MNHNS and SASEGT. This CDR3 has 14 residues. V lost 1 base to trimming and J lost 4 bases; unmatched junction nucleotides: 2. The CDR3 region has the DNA TGTGCCAGCAGTGAAGGACTAGCGGTTTACGAGCAGTACTTC. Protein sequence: CASSEGLAVYEQYF.

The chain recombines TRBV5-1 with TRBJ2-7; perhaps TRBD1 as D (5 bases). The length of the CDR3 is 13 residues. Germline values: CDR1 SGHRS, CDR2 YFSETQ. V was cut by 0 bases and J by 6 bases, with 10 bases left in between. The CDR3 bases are TGCGCCAGCAGCTTGGAAGGCGACAGCGAGCAGTACGTC. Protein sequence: CASSLEGDSEQYV.

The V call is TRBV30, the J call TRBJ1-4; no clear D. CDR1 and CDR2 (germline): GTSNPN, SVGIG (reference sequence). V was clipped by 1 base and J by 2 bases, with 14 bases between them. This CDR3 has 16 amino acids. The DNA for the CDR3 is TGTGCCTGGAGTGGCCGGGATTTGAGGACTAATGAAAAACTGTTTTTT. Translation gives CAWSGRDLRTNEKLFF.

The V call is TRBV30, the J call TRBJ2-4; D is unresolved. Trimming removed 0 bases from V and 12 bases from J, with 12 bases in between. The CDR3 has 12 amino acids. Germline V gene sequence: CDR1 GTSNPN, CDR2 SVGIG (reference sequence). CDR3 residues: CAWSVPPGSQYF. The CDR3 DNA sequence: TGTGCCTGGAGTGTACCCCCAGGTAGTCAGTACTTC.

The CDR3 sequence: CAQGYRGVGELFF. In DNA form, the CDR3 reads TGTGCCCAAGGCTACAGGGGAGTCGGGGAGCTGTTTTTT. J is TRBJ2-2 and V is TRBV11-2, with 7 bases identical to TRBD1. There are 13 residues in the CDR3. Unmatched junction bases numbered 10, after V lost 11 bases and J lost 7 bases. The germline gives CDR1 SGHAT, CDR2 FQNNGV. Filled out from reference TRBV11-2 and TRBJ2-2, the complete variable domain reads EAGVAQSPRYKIIEKRQSVAFWCNPISGHATLYWYQQILGQGPKLLIQFQNNGVVDDSQLPKDRFSAERLKGVDSTLKIQPAKLEDSAVYLCAQGYRGVGELFFGEGSRLTVL.

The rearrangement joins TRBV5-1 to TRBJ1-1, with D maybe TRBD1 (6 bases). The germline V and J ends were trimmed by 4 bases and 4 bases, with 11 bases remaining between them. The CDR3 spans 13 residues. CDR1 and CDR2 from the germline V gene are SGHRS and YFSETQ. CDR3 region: CASSLEGGTEAFF. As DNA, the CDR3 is TGCGCCAGCAGCCTTGAAGGGGGCACTGAAGCTTTCTTT.

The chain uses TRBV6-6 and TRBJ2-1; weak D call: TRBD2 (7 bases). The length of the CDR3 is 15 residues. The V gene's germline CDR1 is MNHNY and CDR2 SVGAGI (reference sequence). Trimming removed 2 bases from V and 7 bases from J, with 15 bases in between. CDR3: CASSYLGGAGNEQFF. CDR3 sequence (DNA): TGTGCCAGCAGTTACCTAGGGGGGGCCGGTAATGAGCAGTTCTTC.

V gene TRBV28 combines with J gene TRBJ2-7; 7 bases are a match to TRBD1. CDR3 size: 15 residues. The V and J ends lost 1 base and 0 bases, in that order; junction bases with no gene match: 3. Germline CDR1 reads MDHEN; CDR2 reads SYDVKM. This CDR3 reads CASSLSGTDSYEQYF. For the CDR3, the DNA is TGTGCCAGCAGTTTATCCGGGACAGACTCCTACGAGCAGTACTTC.

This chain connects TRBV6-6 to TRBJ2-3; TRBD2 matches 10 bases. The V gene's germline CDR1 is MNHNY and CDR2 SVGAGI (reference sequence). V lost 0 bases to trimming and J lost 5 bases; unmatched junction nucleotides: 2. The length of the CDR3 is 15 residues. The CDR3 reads CASSYSGLALDTQYF. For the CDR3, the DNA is TGTGCCAGCAGTTACTCGGGACTAGCGTTAGATACGCAGTATTTT.

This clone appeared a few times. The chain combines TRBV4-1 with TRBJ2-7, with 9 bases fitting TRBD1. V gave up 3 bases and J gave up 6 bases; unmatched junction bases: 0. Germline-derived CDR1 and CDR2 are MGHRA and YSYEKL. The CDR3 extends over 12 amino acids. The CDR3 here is CASSQDRGEQYF. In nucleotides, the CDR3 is TGCGCCAGCAGCCAGGACAGGGGCGAGCAGTACTTC.

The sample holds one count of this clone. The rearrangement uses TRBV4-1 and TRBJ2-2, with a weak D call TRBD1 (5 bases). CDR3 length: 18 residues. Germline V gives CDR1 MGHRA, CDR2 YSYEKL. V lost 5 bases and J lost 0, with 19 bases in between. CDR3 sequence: CASSFSPVRTTNTGELFF. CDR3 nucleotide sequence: TGCGCCAGCAGCTTCTCCCCGGTGCGGACAACGAACACCGGGGAGCTGTTTTTT.

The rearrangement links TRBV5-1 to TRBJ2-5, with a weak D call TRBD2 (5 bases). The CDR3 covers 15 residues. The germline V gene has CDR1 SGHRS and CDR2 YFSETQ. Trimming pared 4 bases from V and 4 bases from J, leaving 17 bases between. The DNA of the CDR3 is TGCGCCAGCAGCGGTTTGGGAGCGGTAGCAGAGACCCAGTACTTC. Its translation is CASSGLGAVAETQYF.

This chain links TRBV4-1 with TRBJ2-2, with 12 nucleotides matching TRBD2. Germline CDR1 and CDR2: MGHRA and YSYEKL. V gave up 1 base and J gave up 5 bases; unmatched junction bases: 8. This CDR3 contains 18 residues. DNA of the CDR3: TGCGCCAGCAGCCAAGGTGCTAGCGGGGGGGCGAGGACCGGGGAGCTGTTTTTT. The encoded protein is CASSQGASGGARTGELFF.

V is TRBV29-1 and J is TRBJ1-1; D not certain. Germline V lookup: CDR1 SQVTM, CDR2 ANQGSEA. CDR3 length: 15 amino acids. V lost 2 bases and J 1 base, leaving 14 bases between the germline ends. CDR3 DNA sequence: TGCAGCGTTGAACCTTGGGAGGTTCAGAACACTGAAGCTTTCTTT. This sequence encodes CSVEPWEVQNTEAFF.

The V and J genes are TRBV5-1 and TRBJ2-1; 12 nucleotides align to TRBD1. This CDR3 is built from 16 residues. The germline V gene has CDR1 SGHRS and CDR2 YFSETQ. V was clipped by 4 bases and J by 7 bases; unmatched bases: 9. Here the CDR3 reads CASSPGGTGGWNEQFF. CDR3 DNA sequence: TGCGCCAGCAGCCCAGGTGGGACAGGGGGCTGGAATGAGCAGTTCTTC.